This T cell receptor beta chain was recovered during a study of Ad26.COV2.S vaccination and SARS-CoV-2 variants. Libraries were prepared by immunoSEQ multiplex PCR; TCRdb keeps only in-frame clonotypes and omits some of them. This sample has fewer than 800,000 clones; roughly 90% occur once, and the top ten carry about 1.5%. Documented treatment: 19 received Ad26.COV2.S at low or high dose, single or two shots; about five received placebo; per-sample allocation not given. Vaccine and placebo recipients were sampled on day 63 after the first injection. The sequence was collected from a person between 18 and 59 years old who received the Ad26.COV2.S COVID-19 vaccine or a placebo. The sample in question was peripheral blood, obtained in a trial of Ad26.COV2.S vaccine versus placebo.

CDR3 region: CAISKREGPNEQFF. The CDR3 bases are TGTGCCATCAGTAAGCGGGAGGGCCCCAATGAGCAGTTCTTC. The chain employs TRBV10-3 and TRBJ2-1, with TRBD2 matching 10 bases. This CDR3 is 14 amino acids long. V dropped 5 bases and J dropped 6; count of bases not matched to a gene: 4. Germline lookup yields CDR1 ENHRY and CDR2 SYGVKD.